This is a list of T cell receptor beta chains from one sample in a study of spatial heterogeneity in lung cancer. TCRdb recomputed calls from the 5' RACE reads with MiXCR, one row per CDR3 protein. The table includes over 15,000 distinct CDR3 sequences, 5% to 7% detected once. Sample: lung tumor tissue, taken at surgery. Every receptor here comes from a female donor with early-stage non-small cell lung cancer. Each CDR3 is given with its conserved first and last residue. A D gene is named only where the DNA matches it firmly. Clone size is not always given. Where it is, it says once, few, many or a class for expanded clones.

. | many | TRBJ1-5 | TRBV10-3 | TGTGCCATCAGCCTAGGGGGGGATCAGCCCCAGCATTTT | CAISLGGDQPQHF
TRBD1 | . | TRBJ1-5 | TRBV6-2/TRBV6-3 | TGTGCCAGCAGTTCCGGGACAGGAGGGGCGAATCAGCCCCAGCATTTT | CASSSGTGGANQPQHF
. | many | TRBJ2-1 | TRBV24-1 | TGTGCCACTCAGGACTTTAATGAGCAGTTCTTC | CATQDFNEQFF
TRBD2 | many | TRBJ2-2 | TRBV4-2 | TGTGCCAGCAGAGCGGGAGTAAAGACCGGGGAGCTGTTTTTT | CASRAGVKTGELFF
. | few | TRBJ1-5 | TRBV3-1 | TGTGCCAGCAGCCAAGTCATAAGTTTCGGGTATAGCAATCAGCCCCAGCATTTT | CASSQVISFGYSNQPQHF
. | medium-sized | TRBJ2-2 | TRBV20-1 | TGCAGTGCTAGTCTAAATCCCGCAGGGAACACCGGGGAGCTGTTTTTT | CSASLNPAGNTGELFF
TRBD1 | many | TRBJ1-1 | TRBV7-8 | TGTGCCAGCACCTGGGACAGGGGGCCAGGGAACACTGAAGCTTTCTTT | CASTWDRGPGNTEAFF
TRBD2 | many | TRBJ2-7 | TRBV6-5 | TGTGCCAGCAGACGCGCCGGGACTAGCGGGGGCGACTACGAGCAGTACTTC | CASRRAGTSGGDYEQYF
. | many | TRBJ2-1 | TRBV29-1 | TGCAGCGCCGCCCCACAATTTGACAATGAGCAGTTCTTC | CSAAPQFDNEQFF
. | few | TRBJ1-2 | TRBV7-9 | TGTGCCAGCAGCTCCGACCGAATCTTAGGCGGCTACACCTTC | CASSSDRILGGYTF
. | many | TRBJ1-1 | TRBV20-1 | TGCAGTGCTAGAGGGGGGATAACTGAAGCTTTCTTT | CSARGGITEAFF
. | many | TRBJ1-2 | TRBV20-1 | TGCAGTGCTAGAGAAGCTAACTATGGCTACACCTTC | CSAREANYGYTF
. | many | TRBJ1-4 | TRBV11-1 | TGTGCCAGCAGCTTCAGCACAACTAATGAAAAACTGTTTTTT | CASSFSTTNEKLFF
. | medium-sized | TRBJ2-2 | TRBV28 | TGTGCCAGCAGTTTATGGATCACCGGGGAGCTGTTTTTT | CASSLWITGELFF
. | medium-sized | TRBJ2-1 | TRBV5-1 | TGCGCCAGCAGCTTGTGGAACCTCGTGTCCGGTGAGCAGTTCTTC | CASSLWNLVSGEQFF